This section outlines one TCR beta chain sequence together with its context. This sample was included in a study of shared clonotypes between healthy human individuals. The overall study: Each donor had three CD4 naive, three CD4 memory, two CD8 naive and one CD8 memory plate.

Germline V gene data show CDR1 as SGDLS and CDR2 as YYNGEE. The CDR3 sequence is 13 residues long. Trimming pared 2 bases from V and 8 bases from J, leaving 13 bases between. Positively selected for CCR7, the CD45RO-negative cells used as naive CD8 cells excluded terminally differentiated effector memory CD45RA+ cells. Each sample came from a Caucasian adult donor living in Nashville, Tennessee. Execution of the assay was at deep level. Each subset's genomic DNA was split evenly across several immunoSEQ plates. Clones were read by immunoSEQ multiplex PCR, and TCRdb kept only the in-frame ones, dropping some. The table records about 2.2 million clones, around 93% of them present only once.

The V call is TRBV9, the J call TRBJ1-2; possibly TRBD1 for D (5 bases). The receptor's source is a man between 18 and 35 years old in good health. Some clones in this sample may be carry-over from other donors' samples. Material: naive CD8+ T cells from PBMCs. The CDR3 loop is CASSVGTPWGYTF. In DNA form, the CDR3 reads TGTGCCAGCAGCGTCGGGACCCCCTGGGGCTACACCTTC. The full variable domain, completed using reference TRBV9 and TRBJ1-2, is DSGVTQTPKHLITATGQRVTLRCSPRSGDLSVYWYQQSLDQGLQFLIQYYNGEERAKGNILERFSAQQFPDLHSELNLSSLELGDSALYFCASSVGTPWGYTFGSGTRLTVV.